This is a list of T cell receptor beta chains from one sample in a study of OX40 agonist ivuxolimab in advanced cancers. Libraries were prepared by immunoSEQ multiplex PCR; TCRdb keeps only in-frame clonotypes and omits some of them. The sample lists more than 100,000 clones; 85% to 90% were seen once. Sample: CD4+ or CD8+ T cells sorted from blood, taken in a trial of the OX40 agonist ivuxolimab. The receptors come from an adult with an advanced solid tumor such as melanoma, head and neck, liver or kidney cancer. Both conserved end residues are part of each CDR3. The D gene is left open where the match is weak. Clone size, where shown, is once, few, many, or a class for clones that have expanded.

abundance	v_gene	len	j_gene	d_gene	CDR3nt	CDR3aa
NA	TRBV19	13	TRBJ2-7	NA	TGTGCCAGTAGTCCCCCGACGGGATACGAGCAGTACTTC	CASSPPTGYEQYF
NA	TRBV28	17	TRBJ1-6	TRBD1	TGTGCCAGCAGTTCGACACTCCCGGGACAGGGCAATTCACCCCTCCACTTT	CASSSTLPGQGNSPLHF
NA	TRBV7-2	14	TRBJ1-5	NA	TGTGCCAGCAGCTCGGACGTGGGGAATCAGCCCCAGCATTTT	CASSSDVGNQPQHF
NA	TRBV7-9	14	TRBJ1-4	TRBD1	TGTGCCAGCAGCTTGGGACAGGGCAATGAAAAACTGTTTTTT	CASSLGQGNEKLFF
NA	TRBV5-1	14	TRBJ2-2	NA	TGCGCCAGCAGCAGGGACGGATCCACCGGGGAGCTGTTTTTT	CASSRDGSTGELFF
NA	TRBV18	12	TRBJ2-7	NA	TGTGCCAGCTCACCAATGGGGGACGAGCAGTACTTC	CASSPMGDEQYF
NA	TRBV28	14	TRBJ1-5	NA	TGTGCCAGCAGCCTTACCGACCTTGGACGGCCCCAGCATTTT	CASSLTDLGRPQHF
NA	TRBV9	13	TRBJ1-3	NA	TGTGCCAGCAGCGCCCTTAGTGGAAACACCATATATTTT	CASSALSGNTIYF
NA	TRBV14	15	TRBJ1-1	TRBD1	TGTGCCAGCAGCCAGCAGAGGGACAGGGCTACTGAAGCTTTCTTT	CASSQQRDRATEAFF
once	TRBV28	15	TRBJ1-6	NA	TGTGCCAGCAGTTTATCGACAGTAACCAATTCACCCCTCCACTTT	CASSLSTVTNSPLHF
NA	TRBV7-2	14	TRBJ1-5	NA	TGTGCCAGCAGCTCTCGGACAGTCTATCAGCCCCAGCATTTT	CASSSRTVYQPQHF
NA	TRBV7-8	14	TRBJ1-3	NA	TGTGCCAGCAGCCCCCCCGCCCCTGGAAACACCATATATTTT	CASSPPAPGNTIYF
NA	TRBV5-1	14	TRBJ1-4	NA	TGCGCCACCAAACCGACAGTGGGGAATGAAAAACTGTTTTTT	CATKPTVGNEKLFF
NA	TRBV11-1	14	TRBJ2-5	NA	TGTGCCAGCAGCTTAACCGGGGCTCAAGAGACCCAGTACTTC	CASSLTGAQETQYF
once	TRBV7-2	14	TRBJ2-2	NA	TGTGCCAGCAGCTTAGAAGGTCCTCCCGGGGAGCTGTTTTTT	CASSLEGPPGELFF
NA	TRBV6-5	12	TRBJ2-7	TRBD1	TGTGCCAGTATAGGGGGCACCTACGAGCAGTACTTC	CASIGGTYEQYF
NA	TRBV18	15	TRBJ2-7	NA	TGTGCCAGCTCACCCCCGCTTGGACGGGCCTACGAGCAGTACTTC	CASSPPLGRAYEQYF
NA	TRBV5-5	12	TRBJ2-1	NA	TGTGCCAGCTTACAGATCGACAATGAGCAGTTCTTC	CASLQIDNEQFF
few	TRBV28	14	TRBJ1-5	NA	TGTGCCAGCGGGGAGACCTTGGGCAATCAGCCCCAGCATTTT	CASGETLGNQPQHF
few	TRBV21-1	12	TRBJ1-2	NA	TGTGCCAGCAGAAAGGTAAGGAATGGCTACACCTTC	CASRKVRNGYTF
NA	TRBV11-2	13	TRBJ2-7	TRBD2	TGTGCCAGCAGCTTCTCCGGGACTATCGCGCAGTACTTC	CASSFSGTIAQYF
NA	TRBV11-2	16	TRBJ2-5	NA	TGTGCCAGCAGCGCTCGAGGGGTAGCTTTAAAAGAGACCCAGTACTTC	CASSARGVALKETQYF
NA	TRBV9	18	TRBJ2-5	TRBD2	TGTGCCAGCAGCGTAGAACCGACTAGCGGGGGGTATCAAGAGACCCAGTACTTC	CASSVEPTSGGYQETQYF
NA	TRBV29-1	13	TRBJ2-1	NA	TGCAGCGTTGGAGTCAGCTCCTACAATGAGCAGTTCTTC	CSVGVSSYNEQFF
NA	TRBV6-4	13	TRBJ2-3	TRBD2	TGTGCCAGCCGGGACTACCGCACAGATACGCAGTATTTT	CASRDYRTDTQYF
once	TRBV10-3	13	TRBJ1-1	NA	TGTGCCACTTCGGACGGTCGGACCCCTAGAGCTTTCTTT	CATSDGRTPRAFF
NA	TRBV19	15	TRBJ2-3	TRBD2	TGTGCCAGTAAAAGTGAGGGGAGGGGCACAGATACGCAGTATTTT	CASKSEGRGTDTQYF
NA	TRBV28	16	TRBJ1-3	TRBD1	TGTGCCAGCAGTTCGGGGCAGGGGGACGGGGGAAACACCATATATTTT	CASSSGQGDGGNTIYF
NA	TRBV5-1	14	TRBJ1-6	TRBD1	TGCGCCAGCAGCTTAGGGGACAGGGTTTCACCCCTCCACTTT	CASSLGDRVSPLHF
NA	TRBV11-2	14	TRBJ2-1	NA	TGTGCCAGCAGCTTAGAGACGGGCTGGGGTGAGCAGTTCTTC	CASSLETGWGEQFF
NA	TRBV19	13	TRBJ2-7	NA	TGTGCCAGTAGACACGGAAGCTCCTACGAGCAGTACTTC	CASRHGSSYEQYF
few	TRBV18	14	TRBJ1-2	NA	TGTGCCAGCGGATCCGGGCCCTTAGACTATGGCTACACCTTC	CASGSGPLDYGYTF
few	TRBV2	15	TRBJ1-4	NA	TGTGCCAGCAGCGGTACCTTCTCAACTAATGAAAAACTGTTTTTT	CASSGTFSTNEKLFF
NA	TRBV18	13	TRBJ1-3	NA	TGTGCCAGCTCACCGGGCATCTCGGACACCATATATTTT	CASSPGISDTIYF
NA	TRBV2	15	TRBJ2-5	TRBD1	TGTGCCAGCCAGTTCTCGGGACAGGTCTTAGAGACCCAGTACTTC	CASQFSGQVLETQYF
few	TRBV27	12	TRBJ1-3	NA	TGTGCCAGCAGCGGGAACGGAAACACCATATATTTT	CASSGNGNTIYF
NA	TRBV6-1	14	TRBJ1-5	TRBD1	TGTGCCAGCAGTCGCGGGACAGTCAATCAGCCCCAGCATTTT	CASSRGTVNQPQHF
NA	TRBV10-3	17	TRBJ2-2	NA	TGTGCCATAGGGACAGGGAGAGCGGGGGGGAGCACCGGGGAGCTGTTTTTT	CAIGTGRAGGSTGELFF
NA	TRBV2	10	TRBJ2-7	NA	TGTGCCAGCAGCAACTACGAGCAGTACTTC	CASSNYEQYF
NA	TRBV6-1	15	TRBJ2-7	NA	TGTGCCAGCAGTGAAGGTGCACTAATGGCCATGGAGCAGTACTTC	CASSEGALMAMEQYF
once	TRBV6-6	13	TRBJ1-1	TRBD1	TGTGCCAGCGGAGGACAGGGGAACACTGAAGCTTTCTTT	CASGGQGNTEAFF
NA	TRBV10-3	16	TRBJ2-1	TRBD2	TGTGCCATCACTTCAGCGGGGGGGCAATCCTACAATGAGCAGTTCTTC	CAITSAGGQSYNEQFF
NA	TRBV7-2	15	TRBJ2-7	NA	TGTGCCAGCAGCTTAAGGGGGGCGGAATACTACGAGCAGTACTTC	CASSLRGAEYYEQYF